Listed here is a single T cell receptor beta chain. Its cognate antigen is unknown. Each donor was nominally healthy when sampled (though unrecorded immune exposures were likely). This sample is drawn from a study of cytomegalovirus exposure and HLA in healthy donors. Study-level findings and limits: It was assumed in the presence/absence analyses that sequencing depth was roughly uniform across donors. Researchers catalogued about 160 TCR beta chains as cytomegalovirus-associated.

PCR used 60 Vbeta primers and 13 Jbeta primers. Here immunoSEQ multiplex PCR was the method, and the copy in TCRdb shows in-frame clones only, minus some. The top ten hold approximately 2% of the sample, which has over 150,000 clones, approximately 82% seen once. The CDR3 loop spans 17 amino acids. CDR1 and CDR2 from the germline V gene are SGHDN and FVKESK. The receptor was isolated from a woman younger than 45 in good health and CMV-seronegative. This sequence joins TRBV14 and TRBJ2-5, with TRBD2 matching over 9 bases. The J call is doubtful: the DNA matches TRBJ2-7 better. Sequencing was carried out using PBMCs. CDR3 in amino acids: CASSQDVLAGISYEQYF. The DNA of the CDR3 is TGTGCCAGCAGCCAAGATGTCCTAGCGGGGATCTCCTACGAGCAGTACTTC.